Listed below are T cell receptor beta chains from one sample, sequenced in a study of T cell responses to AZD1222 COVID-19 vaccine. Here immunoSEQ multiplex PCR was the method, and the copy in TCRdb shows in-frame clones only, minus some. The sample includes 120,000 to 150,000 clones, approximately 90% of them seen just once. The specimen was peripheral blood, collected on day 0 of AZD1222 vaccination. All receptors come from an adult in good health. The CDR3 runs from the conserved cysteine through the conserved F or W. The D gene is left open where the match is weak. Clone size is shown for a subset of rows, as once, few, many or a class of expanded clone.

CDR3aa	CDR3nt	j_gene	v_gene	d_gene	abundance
CASSFGPGHGYTF	TGTGCCAGCAGTTTTGGCCCGGGGCATGGCTACACCTTC	TRBJ1-2	TRBV6-6	NA	NA
CASSPWGSGSVKNIQYF	TGTGCCAGCAGCCCTTGGGGTAGCGGGTCCGTCAAAAACATTCAGTACTTC	TRBJ2-4	TRBV5-6	TRBD2	once
CASRAGRRRYGYTF	TGTGCCAGCAGGGCGGGACGTAGGCGTTATGGCTACACCTTC	TRBJ1-2	TRBV28	NA	NA
CASSLGDTEAFF	TGTGCCAGCAGCCTGGGGGACACTGAAGCTTTCTTT	TRBJ1-1	TRBV11-3	NA	once
CASSYSVDQPQHF	TGCGCCAGCAGCTACAGCGTGGATCAGCCCCAGCATTTT	TRBJ1-5	TRBV5-1	NA	NA
CASRMTGVYETQYF	TGTGCCAGCAGAATGACAGGGGTGTACGAGACCCAGTACTTC	TRBJ2-5	TRBV7-8	TRBD1	NA
CASSQGTRLDEQYF	TGTGCCAGCAGCCAAGGGACTAGACTCGACGAGCAGTACTTC	TRBJ2-7	TRBV7-9	TRBD2	NA
CASRGPQGVGYTF	TGTGCCAGCAGGGGACCCCAGGGGGTTGGCTACACCTTC	TRBJ1-2	TRBV3-1/TRBV3-2	TRBD1	few
CASSGAGGYEQYF	TGTGCCAGCAGTGGAGCGGGAGGGTACGAGCAGTACTTC	TRBJ2-7	TRBV2	TRBD2	once
CASSLDRNGNTIYF	TGTGCCAGCTCACTGGACAGGAACGGAAACACCATATATTTT	TRBJ1-3	TRBV18	TRBD1	NA
CASSTGATNTEAFF	TGTGCCAGTAGTACGGGGGCGACGAACACTGAAGCTTTCTTT	TRBJ1-1	TRBV19	NA	NA
CASSESLNTGELFF	TGCGCCAGCAGTGAGTCCCTGAACACCGGGGAGCTGTTTTTT	TRBJ2-2	TRBV10-1	NA	few
CASSVTMGTQYF	TGTGCCAGCAGCGTAACGATGGGTACGCAGTATTTT	TRBJ2-3	TRBV27	NA	NA
CSVEPIQGGKYFGSYNEQFF	TGCAGCGTTGAACCGATACAGGGAGGAAAGTATTTTGGTTCCTACAATGAGCAGTTCTTC	TRBJ2-1	TRBV29-1	NA	NA
CASSLAGPTYEQYF	TGTGCCAGCAGTTTGGCCGGTCCAACCTACGAGCAGTACTTC	TRBJ2-7	TRBV27	NA	NA
CASSPTETNYGYTF	TGTGCCAGCTCACCTACAGAAACTAACTATGGCTACACCTTC	TRBJ1-2	TRBV18	NA	once
CASSQETRGPLLEQYF	TGTGCCAGCAGCCAAGAAACCCGTGGGCCGCTTCTAGAGCAGTACTTC	TRBJ2-7	TRBV3-1/TRBV3-2	NA	NA
CASSQSTSGRSGEQYF	TGCGCCAGCAGTCAATCCACTAGCGGACGTTCGGGTGAGCAGTACTTC	TRBJ2-7	TRBV23-1	TRBD2	NA
CASSRLGAGRQETQYF	TGTGCCAGCAGCCGATTAGGGGCAGGTCGCCAAGAGACCCAGTACTTC	TRBJ2-5	TRBV7-9	NA	NA
CASSLVGGNNQPQHF	TGTGCCAGCAGCTTAGTTGGGGGTAACAATCAGCCCCAGCATTTT	TRBJ1-5	TRBV7-2	NA	NA
CASRGFPYNEQFF	TGTGCCAGCAGGGGCTTTCCCTACAATGAGCAGTTCTTC	TRBJ2-1	TRBV11-2	NA	NA
CASSDEGTSGSRRDF	TGTGCCAGCAGTGATGAGGGGACTAGCGGGAGCCGGAGGGACTTC	TRBJ2-7	TRBV2	TRBD2	NA
CASSQDGTGTGNTIYF	TGTGCCAGCAGCCAAGACGGGACAGGGACTGGAAACACCATATATTTT	TRBJ1-3	TRBV16	TRBD1	once
CATSRDLTGGGQPQHF	TGTGCCACCAGCAGAGACCTGACAGGGGGCGGTCAGCCCCAGCATTTT	TRBJ1-5	TRBV15	TRBD1	NA
CATSRDSTDTQYF	TGTGCCACCAGTCGGGACAGCACAGATACGCAGTATTTT	TRBJ2-3	TRBV24-1	NA	NA
CSVETGSSYGYTF	TGCAGCGTTGAAACGGGCAGCTCTTATGGCTACACCTTC	TRBJ1-2	TRBV29-1	NA	NA
CAISGGVGYEQYF	TGTGCCATCAGTGGGGGGGTTGGCTACGAGCAGTACTTC	TRBJ2-7	TRBV10-3	NA	NA
CAASGTREQYF	TGTGCCGCTAGTGGGACCCGGGAGCAGTACTTC	TRBJ2-7	TRBV28	NA	NA
CASSLGLFRELAGEVTGELFF	TGCGCCAGCAGCTTGGGGTTATTCCGGGAACTAGCGGGAGAGGTTACCGGGGAGCTGTTTTTT	TRBJ2-2	TRBV5-1	TRBD2	NA
CASSQTYEQYF	TGTGCCAGCAGTCAAACCTACGAGCAGTACTTC	TRBJ2-7	TRBV13	NA	medium-sized
CASRGMFSNQPQHF	TGTGCCAGCAGGGGGATGTTTAGCAATCAGCCCCAGCATTTT	TRBJ1-5	TRBV2	NA	NA
CASTRSQSNQPQHF	TGTGCCAGCACCCGGAGTCAGAGCAATCAGCCCCAGCATTTT	TRBJ1-5	TRBV7-9	NA	NA
CASSRGRAGEKLFF	TGTGCCAGCTCACGGGGACGTGCGGGTGAAAAACTGTTTTTT	TRBJ1-4	TRBV18	NA	NA
CASSLEGQRGNSPLHF	TGTGCCAGCAGCTTGGAAGGACAACGAGGGAATTCACCCCTCCACTTT	TRBJ1-6	TRBV5-6	NA	once
CASSLGQGGTEAFF	TGTGCCAGCAGCCTGGGACAGGGTGGCACTGAAGCTTTCTTT	TRBJ1-1	TRBV11-2	TRBD1	NA
CASSQEKVAGAPYEQYF	TGTGCCAGCAGCCAAGAGAAGGTAGCGGGAGCCCCCTACGAGCAGTACTTC	TRBJ2-7	TRBV3-1/TRBV3-2	TRBD2	NA
CSARGGHEQFF	TGCAGTGCTAGAGGGGGTCATGAGCAGTTCTTC	TRBJ2-1	TRBV20-1	NA	NA
CASRNSGTATYGYTF	TGTGCCAGCAGGAATTCAGGGACGGCAACCTATGGCTACACCTTC	TRBJ1-2	TRBV28	NA	NA
CASSWWGAGANVLTF	TGTGCCAGCAGCTGGTGGGGAGCTGGGGCCAACGTCCTGACTTTC	TRBJ2-6	TRBV5-4	NA	NA
CASSFFQGQGALVEAFF	TGTGCCAGCAGCTTCTTTCAGGGACAGGGGGCGCTTGTTGAAGCTTTCTTT	TRBJ1-1	TRBV5-5	TRBD1	NA
CASSSFGLGYGYTF	TGTGCCAGCAGCTCGTTCGGTCTGGGGTACGGCTACACCTTC	TRBJ1-2	TRBV7-2	NA	NA
CASSLPDRANTEAFF	TGTGCCAGCTCACTTCCGGACAGGGCGAACACTGAAGCTTTCTTT	TRBJ1-1	TRBV18	TRBD1	NA
CASSLVPGVSYEQYF	TGCGCCAGCAGCTTGGTTCCAGGGGTCTCCTACGAGCAGTACTTC	TRBJ2-7	TRBV5-1	NA	few
CASSVGVIGTEAFF	TGTGCCAGCAGCGTAGGAGTGATCGGGACTGAAGCTTTCTTT	TRBJ1-1	TRBV9	NA	NA
CASSQIYEQYF	TGTGCCAGCAGCCAAATATACGAGCAGTACTTC	TRBJ2-7	TRBV28	NA	NA
CASSPSQAGVETQYF	TGTGCCAGCTCACCCTCCCAAGCGGGAGTAGAGACCCAGTACTTC	TRBJ2-5	TRBV18	TRBD2	NA
CASSLGGGLGEVYEQYF	TGTGCCAGCAGCTTGGGTGGGGGACTAGGGGAGGTCTACGAGCAGTACTTC	TRBJ2-7	TRBV7-9	TRBD2	NA
CASSHWDSRGGYTF	TGTGCCAGCAGCCACTGGGACAGTCGGGGTGGCTACACCTTC	TRBJ1-2	TRBV5-6	TRBD1	NA